This TCR beta chain was sequenced in a study of T cell responses to AZD1222 COVID-19 vaccine. Germline values: CDR1 SGHDT, CDR2 YYEEEE. This CDR3 contains 13 residues. The V gene end was trimmed by 6 bases and the J gene end by 5 bases; junction bases not matched to a gene: 7. Doses given second, at about 4 or about 12 weeks, were pooled. Comment on this clone: The antigen is unknown.

Findings and caveats of the study: AZD1222 recipients seropositive at baseline numbered only 6 or 7. Females outnumbered males among donors, who were mostly white British; clonal diversity was possibly underestimated. Targets within unmutated variant regions were reportedly found for nearly half of spike-specific TCRs.

Using immunoSEQ multiplex PCR, the repertoire was profiled, and TCRdb retains in-frame clones only, with some absent. Of 80,000 or so clones listed, more than 90% are singletons. The V and J genes are TRBV5-6 and TRBJ2-5, with 7 bases identical to TRBD1. The input for sequencing was peripheral blood, taken 28 days after the second AZD1222 dose. This TCR derives from an adult who received the AZD1222 COVID-19 vaccine. The CDR3 bases are TGTGCCAGCAAGCTACAGGGGTTGGAGACCCAGTACTTC. This sequence encodes CASKLQGLETQYF.